Described below is a single T cell receptor beta chain sequence and its context. As yet, its antigen is unknown. The PCR used 60 Vbeta and 13 Jbeta primers. Generated by immunoSEQ multiplex PCR, the TCRdb table keeps only in-frame clones and is missing some. Here the sample spans 95,000 to 110,000 clones, roughly 73% being singletons. The data originate from a study of cytomegalovirus exposure and HLA in healthy donors. Study-level results: Some TCR beta chains (164 of them) were listed as cytomegalovirus-associated.

The sequence derives from a man aged 25-45 years in good health and CMV-seronegative. The sequencing input was PBMCs.

The CDR3 sequence is CASSFQVAGVREQYF. CDR3 bases: TGTGCCAGCAGTTTCCAAGTAGCGGGAGTTCGCGAGCAGTACTTC. The genes are TRBV28 and TRBJ2-7; 9 bases match TRBD2. In germline, CDR1 is MDHEN, CDR2 SYDVKM. This CDR3 region has 15 residues. V lost 3 bases to trimming and J lost 6 bases; unmatched junction nucleotides: 9.